This T cell receptor (beta chain) was observed in a study of blood T cell repertoires in COVID-19. Study-level information: Italy, Spain and the United States were the sources of the convalescent and acute COVID-19 samples.

Deletions cut 1 base from V and 0 bases from J, with 9 bases between. CDR3 length: 15 amino acids. The germline gives CDR1 SEHNR, CDR2 FQNEAQ (reference sequence). Repertoires were generated with immunoSEQ multiplex PCR, while TCRdb's copy carries only in-frame clones and drops some. The sample yields over 150,000 clones, less than 85% seen once. The chain carries TRBV7-9 and TRBJ1-2, with D possibly matching TRBD1 (6 bases). The specimen was PBMCs or T cells enriched from blood (not recorded which). This sequence was found in a woman aged 25 to 39 who had recovered from COVID-19. The CDR3 reads CASSLGQEPNYGYTF. CDR3 bases: TGTGCCAGCAGCTTAGGACAGGAACCTAACTATGGCTACACCTTC.